The following is a TCR beta chain sequence with its context. The antigen remains undetermined. This record comes from a study of T cell responses to AZD1222 COVID-19 vaccine. About the research overall: The analysis combined second doses at about 4 or about 12 weeks.

V lost 3 bases, J lost 4 bases, and 10 bases lay in between. The CDR3 extends over 14 amino acids. Germline lookup yields CDR1 MDHEN and CDR2 SYDVKM. Overall study findings and caveats: Donors, mostly white British, included more females; clonal diversity was possibly underestimated. In the spike-specific TCR repertoire, nearly half reportedly target unmutated variant regions. It was only after the peak T cell response that any repertoires were sampled.

Profiled with immunoSEQ multiplex PCR; TCRdb holds only in-frame clones, not every one. Among around 160,000 clones, more than 70% were seen once, and the ten largest hold around 6%. The sequences come from peripheral blood, collected on day 0 of AZD1222 vaccination. This rearrangement joins TRBV28 to TRBJ1-5; D gene ambiguous. The receptor's source is an adult in good health. The CDR3 loop reads CASSLAVTNQPQHF. CDR3 in DNA: TGTGCCAGCAGTTTGGCTGTGACGAATCAGCCCCAGCATTTT.